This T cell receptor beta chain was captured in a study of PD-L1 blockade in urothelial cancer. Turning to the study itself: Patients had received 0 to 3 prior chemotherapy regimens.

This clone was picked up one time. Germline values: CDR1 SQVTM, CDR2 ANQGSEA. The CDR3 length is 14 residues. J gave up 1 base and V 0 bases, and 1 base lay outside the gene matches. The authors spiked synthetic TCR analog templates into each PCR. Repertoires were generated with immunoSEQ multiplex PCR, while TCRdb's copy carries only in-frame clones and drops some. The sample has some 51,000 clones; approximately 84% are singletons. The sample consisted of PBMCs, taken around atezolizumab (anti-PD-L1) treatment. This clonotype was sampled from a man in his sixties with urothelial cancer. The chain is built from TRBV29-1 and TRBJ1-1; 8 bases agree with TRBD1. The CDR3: CSVEETGANTEAFF. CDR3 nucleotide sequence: TGCAGCGTTGAAGAGACAGGGGCGAACACTGAAGCTTTCTTT.